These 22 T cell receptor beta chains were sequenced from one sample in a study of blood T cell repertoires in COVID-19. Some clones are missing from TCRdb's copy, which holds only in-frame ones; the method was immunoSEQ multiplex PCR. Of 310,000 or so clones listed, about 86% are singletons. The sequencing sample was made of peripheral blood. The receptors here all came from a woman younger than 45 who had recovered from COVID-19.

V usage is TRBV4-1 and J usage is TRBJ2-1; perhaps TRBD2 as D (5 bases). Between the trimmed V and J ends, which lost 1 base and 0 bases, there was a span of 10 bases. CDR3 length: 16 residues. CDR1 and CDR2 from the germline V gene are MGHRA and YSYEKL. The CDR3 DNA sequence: TGCGCCAGCAGCCAAGGTGTCGGGAACTCCTACAATGAGCAGTTCTTC. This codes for CASSQGVGNSYNEQFF.

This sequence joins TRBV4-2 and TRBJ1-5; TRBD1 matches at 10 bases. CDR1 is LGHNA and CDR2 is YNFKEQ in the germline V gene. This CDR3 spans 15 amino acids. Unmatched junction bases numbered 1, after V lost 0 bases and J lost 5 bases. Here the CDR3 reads CASSQEGQGDQPQHF. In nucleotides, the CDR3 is TGTGCCAGCAGCCAAGAAGGACAGGGGGATCAGCCCCAGCATTTT.

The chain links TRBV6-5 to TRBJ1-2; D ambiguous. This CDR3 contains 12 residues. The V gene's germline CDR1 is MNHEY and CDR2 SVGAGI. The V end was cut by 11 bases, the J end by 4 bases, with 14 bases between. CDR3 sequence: CAASDTFYGYTF. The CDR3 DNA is TGTGCCGCGTCTGACACCTTCTATGGCTACACCTTC.

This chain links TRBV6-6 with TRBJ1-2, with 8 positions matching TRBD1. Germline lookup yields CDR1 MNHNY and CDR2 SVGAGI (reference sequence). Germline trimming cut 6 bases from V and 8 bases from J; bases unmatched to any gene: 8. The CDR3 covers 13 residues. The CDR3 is CASSPDRVGGYTF. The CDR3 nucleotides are TGTGCCAGCAGCCCGGACAGGGTAGGCGGCTACACCTTC.

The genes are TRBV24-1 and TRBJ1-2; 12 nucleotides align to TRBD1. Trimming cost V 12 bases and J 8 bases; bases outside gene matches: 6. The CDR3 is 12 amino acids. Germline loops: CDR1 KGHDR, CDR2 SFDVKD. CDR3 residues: CAPGQGAPGYTF. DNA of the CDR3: TGTGCCCCGGGACAGGGGGCGCCGGGCTACACCTTC.

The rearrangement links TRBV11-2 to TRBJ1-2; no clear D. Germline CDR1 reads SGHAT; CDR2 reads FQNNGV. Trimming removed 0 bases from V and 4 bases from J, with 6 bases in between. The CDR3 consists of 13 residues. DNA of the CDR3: TGTGCCAGCAGCTTAGAGAACATCTATGGCTACACCTTC. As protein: CASSLENIYGYTF.

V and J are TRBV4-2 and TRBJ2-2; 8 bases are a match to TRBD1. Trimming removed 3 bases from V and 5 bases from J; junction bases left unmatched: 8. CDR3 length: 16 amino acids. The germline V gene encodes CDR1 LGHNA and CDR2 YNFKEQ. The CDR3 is CASSQGTGSGTGELFF. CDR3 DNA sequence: TGTGCCAGCAGCCAGGGGACAGGATCTGGAACCGGGGAGCTGTTTTTT.

The CDR3 coding sequence is TGTGCCAGCAGCTTGCAGCGGGGTCCATACCTTAATGAAAAACTGTTTTTT. As protein: CASSLQRGPYLNEKLFF. The chain combines TRBV5-6 with TRBJ1-4; D is ambiguous. Germline CDR1 SGHDT, CDR2 YYEEEE. CDR3 size: 17 residues. V lost 1 base, J lost 4 bases, and 17 bases lay in between. The full variable domain, rest sourced from reference TRBV5-6 and TRBJ1-4, is DAGVTQSPTHLIKTRGQQVTLRCSPKSGHDTVSWYQQALGQGPQFIFQYYEEEERQRGNFPDRFSGHQFPNYSSELNVNALLLGDSALYLCASSLQRGPYLNEKLFFGSGTQLSVL.

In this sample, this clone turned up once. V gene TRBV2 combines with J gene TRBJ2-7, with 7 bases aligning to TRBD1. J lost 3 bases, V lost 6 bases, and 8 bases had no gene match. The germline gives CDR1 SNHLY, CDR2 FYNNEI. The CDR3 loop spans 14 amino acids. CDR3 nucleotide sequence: TGTGCCAGCAGGGGGACAGAGTGGGGCTACGAGCAGTACTTC. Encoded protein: CASRGTEWGYEQYF.

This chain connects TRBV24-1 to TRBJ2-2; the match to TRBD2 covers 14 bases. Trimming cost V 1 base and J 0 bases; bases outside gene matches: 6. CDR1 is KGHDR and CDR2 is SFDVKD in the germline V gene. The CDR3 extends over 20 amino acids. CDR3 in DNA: TGTGCCACCAGTGATTTAGCGGGGACTAGCGGGGGAACGAACACCGGGGAGCTGTTTTTT. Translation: CATSDLAGTSGGTNTGELFF.

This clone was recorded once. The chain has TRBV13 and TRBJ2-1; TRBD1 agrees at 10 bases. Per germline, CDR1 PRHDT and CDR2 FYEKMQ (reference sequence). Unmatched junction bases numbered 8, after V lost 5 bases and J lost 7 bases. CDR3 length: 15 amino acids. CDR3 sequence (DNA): TGTGCCAGCAGCGCCGGGACAGGGGTCATGAATGAGCAGTTCTTC. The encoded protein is CASSAGTGVMNEQFF.

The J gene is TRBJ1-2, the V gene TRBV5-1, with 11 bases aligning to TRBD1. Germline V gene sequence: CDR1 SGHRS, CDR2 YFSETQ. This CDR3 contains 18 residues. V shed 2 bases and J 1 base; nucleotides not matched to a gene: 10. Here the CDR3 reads CASSFRRDRGSHNYGYTF. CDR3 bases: TGCGCCAGCAGCTTCCGTAGGGACAGGGGGTCCCATAACTATGGCTACACCTTC.

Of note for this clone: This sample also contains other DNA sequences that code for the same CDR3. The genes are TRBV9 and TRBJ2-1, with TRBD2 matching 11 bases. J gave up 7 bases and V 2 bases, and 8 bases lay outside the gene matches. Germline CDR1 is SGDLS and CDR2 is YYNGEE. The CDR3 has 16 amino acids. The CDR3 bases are TGTGCCAGCAGCGTTGAAGGGACTAGCGGTTATAATGAGCAGTTCTTC. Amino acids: CASSVEGTSGYNEQFF.

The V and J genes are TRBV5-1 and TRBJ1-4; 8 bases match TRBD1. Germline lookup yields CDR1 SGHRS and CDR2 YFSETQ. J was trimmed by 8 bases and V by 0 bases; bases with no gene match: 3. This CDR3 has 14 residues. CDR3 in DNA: TGCGCCAGCAGCTTGGGTACAGGGGGAGAAAAACTGTTTTTT. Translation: CASSLGTGGEKLFF.

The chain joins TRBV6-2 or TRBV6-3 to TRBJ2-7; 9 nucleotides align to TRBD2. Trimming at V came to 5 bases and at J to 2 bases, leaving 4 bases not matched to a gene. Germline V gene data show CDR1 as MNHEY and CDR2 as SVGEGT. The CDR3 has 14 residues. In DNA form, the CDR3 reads TGTGCCAGCAGTCGTAGCGGGGGAACCTACGAGCAGTACTTC. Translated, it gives CASSRSGGTYEQYF.

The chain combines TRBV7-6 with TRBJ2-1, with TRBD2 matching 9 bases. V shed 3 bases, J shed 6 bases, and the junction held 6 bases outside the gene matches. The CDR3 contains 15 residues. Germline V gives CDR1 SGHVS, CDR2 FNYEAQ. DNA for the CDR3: TGTGCCAGCAGCTTTGCGGGAGGGCCTCGCAATGAGCAGTTCTTC. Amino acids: CASSFAGGPRNEQFF.

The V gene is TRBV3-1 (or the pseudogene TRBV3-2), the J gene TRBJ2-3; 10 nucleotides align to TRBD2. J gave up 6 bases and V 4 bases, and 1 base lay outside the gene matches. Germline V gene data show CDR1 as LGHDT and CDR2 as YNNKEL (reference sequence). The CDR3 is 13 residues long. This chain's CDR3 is CASSLGLADTQYF. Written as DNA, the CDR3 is TGTGCCAGCAGCCTGGGACTAGCGGATACGCAGTATTTT.

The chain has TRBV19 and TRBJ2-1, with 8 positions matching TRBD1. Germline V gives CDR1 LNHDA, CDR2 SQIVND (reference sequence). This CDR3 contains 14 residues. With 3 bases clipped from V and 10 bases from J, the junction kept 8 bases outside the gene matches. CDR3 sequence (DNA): TGTGCCAGTAGTATGGACAGGGTATCGGGAGAGCAGTTCTTC. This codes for CASSMDRVSGEQFF.

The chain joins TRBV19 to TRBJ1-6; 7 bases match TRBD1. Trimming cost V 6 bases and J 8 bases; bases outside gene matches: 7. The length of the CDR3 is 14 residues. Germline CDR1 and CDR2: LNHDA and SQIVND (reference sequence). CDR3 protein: CASRRNRGDSPLHF. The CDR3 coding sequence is TGTGCCAGTAGACGGAACAGGGGAGATTCACCCCTCCACTTT.

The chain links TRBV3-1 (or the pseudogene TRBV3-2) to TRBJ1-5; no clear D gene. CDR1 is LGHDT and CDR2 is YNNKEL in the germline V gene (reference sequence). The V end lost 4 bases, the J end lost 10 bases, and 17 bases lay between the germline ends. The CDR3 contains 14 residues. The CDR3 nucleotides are TGTGCCAGCAGCCCCACCCACTCATCCCGCCCCCAGCATTTT. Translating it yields CASSPTHSSRPQHF.

The CDR3 sequence: CASSPGQLQETQYF. The CDR3, as DNA: TGCGCCAGCAGCCCGGGACAGCTCCAAGAGACCCAGTACTTC. This chain connects TRBV5-1 to TRBJ2-5; TRBD1 matches at 7 bases. CDR3 size: 14 residues. From germline, CDR1 is SGHRS and CDR2 YFSETQ. The trim removed 4 bases at V and 1 base at J, leaving 4 bases unmatched.

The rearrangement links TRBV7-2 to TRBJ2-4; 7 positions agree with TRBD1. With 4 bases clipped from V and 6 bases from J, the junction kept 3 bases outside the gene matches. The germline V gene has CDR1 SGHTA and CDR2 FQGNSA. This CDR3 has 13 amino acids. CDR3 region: CASSWTGGNIQYF. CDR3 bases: TGTGCCAGCAGCTGGACAGGCGGAAACATTCAGTACTTC.